This entry lists 30 T cell receptor beta chains sequenced from one sample in a study of blood T cells in healthy people across ages. Next came a second PCR, run for about 7 to 12 cycles, which used a sample-barcoded 5' primer along with a J-beta primer mix. TCRdb ran MiXCR on the 5' RACE reads and lists one entry per CDR3 protein. The data show 800,000 or so distinct CDR3 sequences, about 42% seen once. Sequencing was done on a sample of blood. These receptors all come from a man aged 80 or over in good health.

This rearrangement joins TRBV6-2 or TRBV6-3 to TRBJ1-6; 8 bases match TRBD1. From germline, CDR1 is MNHEY and CDR2 SVGEGT. The CDR3 is made up of 14 amino acids. V dropped 2 bases and J dropped 11; count of bases not matched to a gene: 5. CDR3 region: CASSYRQGMPPLHF. CDR3 DNA: TGTGCCAGCAGTTACAGACAGGGGATGCCACCCCTCCACTTT.

The chain links TRBV24-1 to TRBJ2-1; D perhaps matches TRBD2 (6 bases). Trimming left V 2 bases short and J 13 bases short, with 26 bases between. The CDR3 sequence is 17 residues long. Per the germline V gene, CDR1 is KGHDR and CDR2 is SFDVKD. The CDR3 coding sequence is TGTGCCACCAGTGATTCCCTCCTGCGTGGTGGGGGGTGTGATCAGTTCTTC. It yields the protein CATSDSLLRGGGCDQFF.

This sequence joins TRBV6-4 and TRBJ2-1; no definite D call. Per germline, CDR1 MRHNA and CDR2 SNTAGT. There are 14 residues in the CDR3. The V and J ends lost 6 bases and 0 bases respectively, with 9 bases between them. CDR3 sequence: CASSVAFSYNEQFF. In DNA form, the CDR3 reads TGTGCCAGCAGCGTAGCTTTCTCCTACAATGAGCAGTTCTTC.

The V call is TRBV7-8, the J call TRBJ2-3; a possible D gene is TRBD1 (5 bases). The V and J ends lost 2 bases and 6 bases respectively, with 18 bases between them. The CDR3 loop spans 16 amino acids. Per the germline V gene, CDR1 is SGHVS and CDR2 is FQNEAQ. The CDR3 DNA reads as TGTGCCAGCAGCTTATGGCAGGGAAGGCTACAGGATACGCAGTATTTT. It yields the protein CASSLWQGRLQDTQYF.

The rearrangement uses TRBV29-1 and TRBJ2-7, with D perhaps TRBD2 (5 bases). The CDR3 runs 14 residues. The germline V gene has CDR1 SQVTM and CDR2 ANQGSEA. The V end was cut by 3 bases, the J end by 3 bases, with 15 bases between. The CDR3 is CSVEEASSSYEQYF. The CDR3 DNA follows: TGCAGCGTTGAGGAGGCCAGTTCAAGCTACGAGCAGTACTTC.

The chain has TRBV5-1 and TRBJ1-1; no clear D gene. The CDR3 has 16 amino acids. Germline V gene lookup returns CDR1 SGHRS and CDR2 YFSETQ. V was cut by 7 bases and J by 4 bases, with 23 bases left in between. The CDR3 protein is CASASAGHGGSTEAFF. The CDR3 bases are TGCGCCAGCGCGTCTGCCGGGCACGGTGGCTCCACTGAAGCTTTCTTT.

This clonotype was picked up many times. The gene calls are TRBV10-3 and TRBJ2-6, with 8 bases identical to TRBD1. There are 17 residues in the CDR3. The V and J ends lost 2 bases and 0 bases, in that order; junction bases with no gene match: 3. The germline gives CDR1 ENHRY, CDR2 SYGVKD. This chain's CDR3 is CAISEQGAPSGANVLTF. For the CDR3, the DNA is TGTGCCATCAGTGAGCAGGGGGCGCCCTCTGGGGCCAACGTCCTGACTTTC.

The chain carries TRBV7-2 and TRBJ1-2; no clear D. Germline V gives CDR1 SGHTA, CDR2 FQGNSA. V lost 6 bases, J lost 3 bases, and 8 bases lay in between. The CDR3 covers 12 residues. DNA of the CDR3: TGTGCCAGCAGGCCACGGGACTATGGCTACACCTTC. Translated: CASRPRDYGYTF.

The chain combines TRBV7-9 with TRBJ2-3; D is unresolved. Deletions cut 6 bases from V and 1 base from J, with 14 bases between. The CDR3 loop spans 15 amino acids. Germline V CDR1 and CDR2: SEHNR, FQNEAQ (reference sequence). The CDR3 DNA follows: TGTGCCAGCAGTCCCCGGTGGAAGCGCACAGATACGCAGTATTTT. Translated, it gives CASSPRWKRTDTQYF.

The sample holds one count of this clonotype. The rearrangement joins TRBV14 to TRBJ1-1; D gene uncertain. Germline CDR1 SGHDN, CDR2 FVKESK. The CDR3 extends over 15 amino acids. V was trimmed by 8 bases and J by 0 bases, leaving 16 bases between them. The CDR3 DNA is TGTGCCAGCTACCGCAGCAGATTAATGAACACTGAAGCTTTCTTT. Translation gives CASYRSRLMNTEAFF.

The chain combines TRBV27 with TRBJ2-1, with D unresolved. The germline V gene encodes CDR1 MNHEY and CDR2 SMNVEV (reference sequence). V lost 0 bases and J lost 7, with 7 bases in between. This CDR3 comprises 13 residues. CDR3 sequence reads: CASSLSRKNEQFF. The CDR3 region has the DNA TGTGCCAGCAGTTTATCTAGAAAAAATGAGCAGTTCTTC.

The chain uses TRBV12-5 and TRBJ1-3; D gene unclear. V dropped 2 bases and J dropped 1 base, with 9 bases sitting between them. Per germline, CDR1 LGHNT and CDR2 FRNRAP. This CDR3 is 15 amino acids long. The CDR3 bases are TGTGCTAGTGGTTTGATTTCGGGTTCTGGAAACACCATATATTTT. It encodes CASGLISGSGNTIYF. Full variable domain (outside the CDR3, taken from reference TRBV12-5 and TRBJ1-3): DARVTQTPRHKVTEMGQEVTMRCQPILGHNTVFWYRQTMMQGLELLAYFRNRAPLDDSGMPKDRFSAEMPDATLATLKIQPSEPRDSAVYFCASGLISGSGNTIYFGEGSWLTVV.

The rearrangement joins TRBV20-1 to TRBJ2-6; D ambiguous. The CDR3 has 13 residues. The germline V and J ends were trimmed by 3 bases and 2 bases, with 5 bases remaining between them. Germline CDR1 is DFQATT and CDR2 is SNEGSKA (reference sequence). The CDR3, as DNA: TGCAGTGCTAGGGGGACTGGGGCCAACGTCCTGACTTTC. Translation gives CSARGTGANVLTF.

This clonotype occurred a few times. The chain couples TRBV5-1 to TRBJ2-5, with TRBD1 matching 7 bases. The CDR3 is 14 amino acids. CDR1 SGHRS and CDR2 YFSETQ come from the germline V gene. Unmatched junction bases numbered 14, after V lost 4 bases and J lost 11 bases. The CDR3 nucleotides are TGCGCCAGCAGCCGACCGGGACAGCCCGGGGAGCAGTACTTC. Protein sequence: CASSRPGQPGEQYF.

The chain joins TRBV29-1 to TRBJ2-1; either TRBD1 or TRBD2 may fit D (6 bases each). The J call could be wrong; TRBJ2-7 is a better fit for the DNA end. CDR1 and CDR2 from the germline V gene are SQVTM and ANQGSEA. This CDR3 comprises 14 residues. In DNA, the CDR3 is TGCAGCGTTCCGGGGGCCGCATCCTACAATGAGCAGTACTTC. It codes for CSVPGAASYNEQYF.

The V call is TRBV9, the J call TRBJ1-4; D remains unclear. Trimming removed 7 bases at V and 1 base at J, with 2 bases between. The germline gives CDR1 SGDLS, CDR2 YYNGEE. The CDR3 has 11 residues. This CDR3 reads CASGTNEKLFF. CDR3 sequence (DNA): TGTGCCAGCGGAACTAATGAAAAACTGTTTTTT.

V usage is TRBV27 and J usage is TRBJ1-2; 7 nucleotides agree with TRBD1. Germline values: CDR1 MNHEY, CDR2 SMNVEV (reference sequence). V trimming: 10 bases; J trimming: 3 bases; junction bases outside the gene matches: 11. This CDR3 region has 14 residues. In DNA form, the CDR3 reads TGTGCCAAAAGAGTGGGGCAGGGGGACTATGGCTACACCTTC. Translating gives CAKRVGQGDYGYTF.

This clonotype was seen a handful of times. The chain links TRBV6-6 to TRBJ1-2, with D possibly being TRBD1 (6 bases). The germline V gene encodes CDR1 MNHNY and CDR2 SVGAGI (reference sequence). The CDR3 totals 11 residues. V shed 8 bases and J shed 6 bases, with 10 bases lying between them. CDR3 sequence: CASRRGDGYTF. CDR3 in DNA: TGTGCCAGCCGGAGGGGGGATGGCTACACCTTC.

This clonotype showed up just a few times. This chain uses TRBV6-5 with TRBJ2-1, with D unresolved. V was clipped by 6 bases and J by 0 bases, with 15 bases between them. CDR1 and CDR2 from the germline V gene are MNHEY and SVGAGI. The CDR3 loop spans 16 amino acids. CDR3 sequence reads: CASSRGSTDSYNEQFF. The CDR3 DNA follows: TGTGCCAGCAGCCGCGGCTCTACAGACTCCTACAATGAGCAGTTCTTC.

This clonotype was observed a few times. The rearrangement links TRBV18 to TRBJ2-5, with D possibly being TRBD2 (6 bases). Germline CDR1 KGHSH, CDR2 LQKENI. V was shortened by 6 bases and J by 4 bases, with 12 bases between the two germline ends. CDR3 length equals 13 residues. The CDR3 DNA reads TGTGCCAGCTCCCCAATGGGGGGAGAGACCCAGTACTTC. This translates into CASSPMGGETQYF.

Comment on this clonotype: A read error is possible here, since a much larger clone lies one base away. The chain joins TRBV28 to TRBJ2-7, with D maybe TRBD1 (6 bases). Germline CDR1 is MDHEN and CDR2 is SYDVKM. This CDR3 has 14 residues. Here the CDR3 DNA reads TGTGTCACCACGGACAGTACCCTCTCCTACGAGCAGTACTTC. Translation gives CVTTDSTLSYEQYF.

V and J are TRBV12-3 or TRBV12-4 and TRBJ2-3; perhaps TRBD1 as D (5 bases). Between the trimmed V and J ends, which lost 5 bases and 2 bases, there was a span of 17 bases. The CDR3 covers 16 residues. The CDR3 protein is CASSLLRESLTDTQYF. In DNA form, the CDR3 reads TGTGCCAGCAGTCTACTCAGGGAATCCCTCACAGATACGCAGTATTTT.

This clonotype was seen a handful of times. The genes are TRBV19 and TRBJ2-7; 8 bases agree with TRBD2. This CDR3 region has 15 residues. J lost 0 bases, V lost 0 bases, and 1 base had no gene match. CDR1 LNHDA and CDR2 SQIVND come from the germline V gene (reference sequence). Here the CDR3 DNA reads TGTGCCAGTAGTATAGAAAGCGGGAGCTCCTACGAGCAGTACTTC. This sequence encodes CASSIESGSSYEQYF.

The chain couples TRBV20-1 to TRBJ2-7, with D tentatively TRBD2 (7 bases). The CDR3 totals 14 residues. The V gene's germline CDR1 is DFQATT and CDR2 SNEGSKA (reference sequence). The germline V and J ends were trimmed by 6 bases and 1 base, with 16 bases remaining between them. CDR3 sequence reads: CSAGSGGVSYEQYF. CDR3 DNA: TGCAGTGCCGGGTCGGGGGGCGTATCCTACGAGCAGTACTTC.

The V call is TRBV24-1, the J call TRBJ2-3; 8 bases are shared with TRBD2. V trimming: 6 bases; J trimming: 6 bases; junction bases outside the gene matches: 1. The CDR3 consists of 12 residues. Germline assignment: CDR1 KGHDR and CDR2 SFDVKD. The CDR3, as DNA: TGTGCCACCAGTCCGGGAGGGGATACGCAGTATTTT. Amino acids: CATSPGGDTQYF.

The chain couples TRBV7-2 to TRBJ2-7; 8 nucleotides match TRBD2. Germline trimming cut 5 bases from V and 3 bases from J; bases unmatched to any gene: 12. The CDR3 has 16 amino acids. From germline, CDR1 is SGHTA and CDR2 FQGNSA. CDR3 nucleotides: TGTGCCAGCAGCCCTCGACCAGCGGGAGCTCTCTACGAGCAGTACTTC. This sequence encodes CASSPRPAGALYEQYF.

This sequence joins TRBV9 and TRBJ2-7; perhaps TRBD2 as D (6 bases). The CDR3 runs to 16 residues. Germline loops: CDR1 SGDLS, CDR2 YYNGEE. Trimming took 0 bases from V and 1 from J, leaving 14 bases between them. The CDR3 DNA reads as TGTGCCAGCAGCGTAGCTACGGGACTCGCGTCCTACGAGCAGTACTTC. Translated, it gives CASSVATGLASYEQYF.

The rearrangement joins TRBV20-1 to TRBJ2-7; 7 bases agree with TRBD2. J lost 2 bases, V lost 5 bases, and 15 bases had no gene match. Looked up from germline, CDR1 is DFQATT and CDR2 is SNEGSKA (reference sequence). The CDR3 consists of 16 residues. As DNA, the CDR3 is TGCAGTGCTGAGACCCGCTTGAGCGGGGCTACCTACGAGCAGTACTTC. Its protein is CSAETRLSGATYEQYF.

This clonotype showed up just a few times. V is TRBV27 and J is TRBJ2-1; tentatively, D is TRBD1 (6 bases). Germline V lookup: CDR1 MNHEY, CDR2 SMNVEV (reference sequence). The CDR3 is 14 residues long. V dropped 5 bases and J dropped 10 bases, with 18 bases sitting between them. The chain's CDR3 is CASSPQGRGAEQFF. CDR3 DNA sequence: TGTGCCAGCAGTCCACAGGGCAGGGGAGCAGAGCAGTTCTTC.

This clonotype was observed once. The CDR3 bases are TGTGCCAGCAGCGGCGGGAGGTCCTACAATGAGCAGTTCTTC. It codes for CASSGGRSYNEQFF. The chain employs TRBV6-6 and TRBJ2-1, with 8 bases lining up with TRBD2. J lost 1 base, V lost 6 bases, and 2 bases had no gene match. Germline V gene sequence: CDR1 MNHNY, CDR2 SVGAGI (reference sequence). CDR3 length: 14 amino acids.